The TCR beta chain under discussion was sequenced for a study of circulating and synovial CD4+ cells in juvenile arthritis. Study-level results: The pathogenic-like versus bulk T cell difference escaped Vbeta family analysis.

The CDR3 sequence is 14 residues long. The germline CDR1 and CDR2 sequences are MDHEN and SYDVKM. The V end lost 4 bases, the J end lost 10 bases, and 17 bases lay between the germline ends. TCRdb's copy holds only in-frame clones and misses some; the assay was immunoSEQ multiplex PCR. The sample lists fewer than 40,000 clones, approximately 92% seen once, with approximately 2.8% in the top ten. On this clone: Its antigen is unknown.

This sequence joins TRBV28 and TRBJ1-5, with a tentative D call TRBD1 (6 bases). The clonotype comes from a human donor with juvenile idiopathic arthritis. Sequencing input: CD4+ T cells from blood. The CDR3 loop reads CASSSGQPVYPQHF. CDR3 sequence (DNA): TGTGCCAGCAGTTCCGGACAGCCCGTGTATCCCCAGCATTTT.